A single sample is the source of the 13 T cell receptor beta chains below, sequenced in a study of blood T cell repertoires in COVID-19 (dated by TCRdb to about 2020). Receptor amplification or capture employed the immunoSEQ multiplex PCR assay. The table was pulled from immuneACCESS by TCRdb, which kept in-frame rearrangements only. Such tables lose some clones; where checked, under half of the loss comes from unresolved V genes, and the rest has no known cause. The sample table records about 130,000 clones; roughly 74% of these occur just once. The ten largest clones add up to around 5.5% of the sample. Material for sequencing was peripheral blood. The receptors were sampled from a man aged 60 to 75 with acute or convalescent COVID-19.

The J gene is TRBJ1-4, the V gene TRBV4-1; TRBD1 is a possible D gene (5 bases). CDR1 and CDR2 (germline): MGHRA, YSYEKL. Trimming took off 0 bases at V and 8 bases at J, with 16 bases between the two ends. This CDR3 region has 16 residues. CDR3 DNA sequence: TGCGCCAGCAGCCAAGAAAGGGGACCTGCGGGAGAAAAACTGTTTTTT. Translation gives CASSQERGPAGEKLFF.

The chain joins TRBV6-1 to TRBJ1-5; 8 nucleotides align to TRBD1. V lost 4 bases, J lost 6 bases, and 11 bases stayed unmatched. Germline loops: CDR1 MNHNS, CDR2 SASEGT. The CDR3 extends over 16 amino acids. The CDR3 nucleotides read TGTGCCAGCAGTGGCGGCGCGACAGGGGTCGGTCAGCCCCAGCATTTT. The encoded protein is CASSGGATGVGQPQHF.

The chain recombines TRBV7-2 with TRBJ2-1; 15 positions match TRBD2. The CDR3 has 17 residues. Germline values: CDR1 SGHTA, CDR2 FQGNSA. V shed 4 bases, J shed 8 bases, and the junction held 9 bases outside the gene matches. In DNA, the CDR3 is TGTGCCAGCAGCTCGAGGACTAGCGGGAGGGCCGGAGATGAGCAGTTCTTC. Its protein is CASSSRTSGRAGDEQFF.

This clone has more than one count but fewer than ten. The chain employs TRBV12-3 or TRBV12-4 and TRBJ1-2, with TRBD1 matching over 7 bases. This CDR3 is built from 13 residues. The V and J ends lost 5 bases and 4 bases, in that order; junction bases with no gene match: 4. The CDR3 here is CASSPGGAYGYTF. As DNA, the CDR3 is TGTGCCAGCAGTCCAGGGGGTGCCTATGGCTACACCTTC.

The chain has TRBV3-1 (or the pseudogene TRBV3-2) and TRBJ1-6; tentatively, D is TRBD1 (5 bases). V was cut by 0 bases and J by 1 base, with 13 bases left in between. The CDR3 is 18 residues long. Per the germline V gene, CDR1 is LGHDT and CDR2 is YNNKEL (reference sequence). This chain's CDR3 is CASSQEWGGQSYNSPLHF. CDR3 nucleotides: TGTGCCAGCAGCCAAGAGTGGGGAGGACAATCCTATAATTCACCCCTCCACTTT.

V is TRBV12-5 and J is TRBJ2-5; a weak D match, TRBD1 (6 bases). Germline V CDR1 and CDR2: LGHNT, FRNRAP. Trimming removed 6 bases at V and 5 bases at J, with 16 bases between. This CDR3 has 14 residues. This CDR3 reads CASGKMGQMETQYF. The DNA of the CDR3 is TGTGCTAGTGGGAAAATGGGACAAATGGAGACCCAGTACTTC.

This clone turned up a few times. The chain couples TRBV11-2 to TRBJ2-1; D is uncertain. V lost 5 bases and J lost 8, with 10 bases in between. The CDR3 sequence is 12 residues long. CDR1 SGHAT and CDR2 FQNNGV come from the germline V gene. The CDR3 nucleotides are TGTGCCAGCAGCGCAGCAGGCGATGAGCAGTTCTTC. Encoded protein: CASSAAGDEQFF.

The chain combines TRBV14 with TRBJ1-2, with 8 bases that match TRBD1. The CDR3 is 14 residues long. The ends lost 5 bases at V and 0 bases at J; junction bases unmatched: 2. Germline assignment: CDR1 SGHDN and CDR2 FVKESK. CDR3 sequence reads: CASSEQGANYGYTF. CDR3 DNA: TGTGCCAGCAGCGAACAGGGGGCTAACTATGGCTACACCTTC.

The rearrangement uses TRBV3-1 (or the pseudogene TRBV3-2) and TRBJ2-3; possible D gene TRBD2, 5 bases. The CDR3 is made up of 15 amino acids. Germline CDR1 LGHDT, CDR2 YNNKEL (reference sequence). V was trimmed by 3 bases and J by 0 bases, leaving 10 bases between them. This CDR3 reads CASSHLAGSTDTQYF. The CDR3 coding sequence is TGTGCCAGCAGCCACCTCGCGGGTAGCACAGATACGCAGTATTTT.

The chain couples TRBV27 to TRBJ2-7, with D perhaps matching TRBD1 (5 bases). Germline V gives CDR1 MNHEY, CDR2 SMNVEV (reference sequence). This CDR3 comprises 13 residues. V lost 6 bases, J lost 6 bases, and 15 bases lay in between. The CDR3 region has the DNA TGTGCCAGCAGACCTCAGGGTTTTATCGAGCAGTACTTC. This translates into CASRPQGFIEQYF.

The rearrangement joins TRBV6-5 to TRBJ1-1; D not certain. Germline CDR1 reads MNHEY; CDR2 reads SVGAGI. The CDR3 is 15 amino acids. Trimming removed 0 bases at V and 5 bases at J, with 13 bases between. CDR3 nucleotides: TGTGCCAGCAGTTACTCGGCCGCCGTTCGTACTGAAGCTTTCTTT. Translation: CASSYSAAVRTEAFF.

This chain joins TRBV7-2 and TRBJ1-2; D remains unclear. The V and J ends lost 1 base and 6 bases respectively, with 9 bases between them. The CDR3 extends over 13 amino acids. Germline V lookup: CDR1 SGHTA, CDR2 FQGNSA. The CDR3 coding sequence is TGTGCCAGCAGCTTAGGGCTGAGGGATGGCTACACCTTC. The encoded protein is CASSLGLRDGYTF.

The chain employs TRBV18 and TRBJ2-6; 8 bases are shared with TRBD1. CDR3 length equals 14 residues. Germline assignment: CDR1 KGHSH and CDR2 LQKENI. V lost 6 bases, J lost 14 bases, and 12 bases stayed unmatched. CDR3 coding DNA: TGTGCCAGCTCCCTCGGGACAGGTCAAACTTTCCTGACTTTC. Amino acid sequence: CASSLGTGQTFLTF.